The rows below give T cell receptor beta chains drawn from one sample of a study of shared clonotypes between healthy human individuals. Sequencing was performed with immunoSEQ multiplex PCR; in TCRdb, only in-frame clones are kept and a portion is missing. The repertoire includes about 2.1 million clones, over 85% of them detected once, and 1.5% to 2% sits in the top ten. Sequenced: naive CD8+ T cells from PBMCs. Source of these receptors: a man younger than 30 in good health. Some clones in this sample may be carry-over from other donors' samples. CDR3s include the opening cysteine and the closing phenylalanine or tryptophan. A D gene is named only where the DNA matches it firmly. Clone size is given for some rows only: seen once, a few or many times, or a class if the clone is expanded.

>TRBJ2-1|.|TRBV6-4|TRBD2
CASSDGTSWSNEQFF
TGTGCCAGCAGTGACGGGACTAGTTGGAGCAATGAGCAGTTCTTC
>TRBJ1-1|.|TRBV19|.
CASSPSRGPNTEAFF
TGTGCCAGTAGTCCCAGCCGGGGCCCAAACACTGAAGCTTTCTTT
>TRBJ2-2|.|TRBV5-1|TRBD2
CASSLAGGLNTGELFF
TGCGCCAGCAGTTTAGCGGGAGGGTTGAACACCGGGGAGCTGTTTTTT
>TRBJ2-3|.|TRBV7-3|.
CASSSVLGDTQYF
TGTGCCAGCAGCTCTGTACTAGGAGATACGCAGTATTTT
>TRBJ2-1|.|TRBV27|.
CASSLISNNEQFF
TGTGCCAGCAGTTTAATCAGCAACAATGAGCAGTTCTTC
>TRBJ2-7|.|TRBV6-4|.
CASSDQLGGEQYF
TGTGCCAGCAGTGACCAACTTGGTGGCGAGCAGTACTTC
>TRBJ1-2|.|TRBV9|.
CASSVESTSGYGYTF
TGTGCCAGCAGCGTAGAGTCCACGAGTGGCTATGGCTACACCTTC
>TRBJ1-4|.|TRBV21-1|.
CASDQGTNEKLFF
TGTGCCAGCGATCAGGGAACTAATGAAAAACTGTTTTTT
>TRBJ2-2|once|TRBV9|TRBD1
CASSVTPGGSTGELFF
TGTGCCAGCAGCGTAACCCCAGGGGGCAGTACCGGGGAGCTGTTTTTT
>TRBJ1-1|.|TRBV6-6|.
CASSYTAMNTEAFF
TGTGCCAGCAGTTATACAGCGATGAACACTGAAGCTTTCTTT
>TRBJ2-1|once|TRBV7-9|.
CASSLGHNEQFF
TGTGCCAGCAGCTTAGGACACAATGAGCAGTTCTTC
>TRBJ2-7|.|TRBV27|.
CASSLSATYEQYF
TGTGCCAGCAGTTTATCCGCCACTTACGAGCAGTACTTC
>TRBJ1-1|.|TRBV11-1|.
CASSAPPIGHRDTEAFF
TGTGCCAGCAGCGCCCCCCCGATTGGCCACAGGGACACTGAAGCTTTCTTT
>TRBJ2-7|.|TRBV27|TRBD1
CASSSLDRVYEQYF
TGTGCCAGCAGTTCCCTAGACAGGGTATACGAGCAGTACTTC
>TRBJ1-2|.|TRBV4-1|.
CASSPELRAGNYGYTF
TGCGCCAGCAGCCCGGAGTTAAGGGCTGGGAACTATGGCTACACCTTC
>TRBJ2-1|.|TRBV19|TRBD2
CASSILAGINEQFF
TGTGCCAGTAGTATCCTAGCGGGGATCAATGAGCAGTTCTTC
>TRBJ2-1|.|TRBV6-1|.
CASSARLIGSYNEQFF
TGTGCCAGCAGTGCCAGACTGATCGGCTCCTACAATGAGCAGTTCTTC